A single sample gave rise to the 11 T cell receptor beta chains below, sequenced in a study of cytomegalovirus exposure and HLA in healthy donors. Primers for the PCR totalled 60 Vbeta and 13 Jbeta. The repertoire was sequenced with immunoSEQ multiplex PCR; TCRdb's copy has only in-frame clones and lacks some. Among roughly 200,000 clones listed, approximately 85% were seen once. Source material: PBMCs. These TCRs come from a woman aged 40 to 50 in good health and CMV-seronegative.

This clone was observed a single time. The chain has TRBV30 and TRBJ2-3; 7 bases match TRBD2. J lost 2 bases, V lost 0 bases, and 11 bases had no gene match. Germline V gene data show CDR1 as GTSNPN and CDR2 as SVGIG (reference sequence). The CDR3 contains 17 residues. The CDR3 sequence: CAWSVPHLAEITDTQYF. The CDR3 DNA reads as TGTGCCTGGAGTGTACCCCACCTAGCGGAGATCACAGATACGCAGTATTTT.

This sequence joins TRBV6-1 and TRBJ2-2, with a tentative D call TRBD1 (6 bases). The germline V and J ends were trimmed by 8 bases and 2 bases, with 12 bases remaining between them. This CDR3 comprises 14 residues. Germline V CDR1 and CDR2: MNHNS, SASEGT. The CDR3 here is CASWTVINTGELFF. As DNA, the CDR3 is TGTGCCAGCTGGACAGTGATAAACACCGGGGAGCTGTTTTTT.

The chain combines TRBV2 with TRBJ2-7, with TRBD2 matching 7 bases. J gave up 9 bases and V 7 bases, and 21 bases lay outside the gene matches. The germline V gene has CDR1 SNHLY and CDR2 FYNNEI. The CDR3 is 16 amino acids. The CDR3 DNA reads TGTGCCAGCAACGATAACGGTTTAGCGGGTCCCTTCGTGCAGTACTTC. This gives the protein CASNDNGLAGPFVQYF.

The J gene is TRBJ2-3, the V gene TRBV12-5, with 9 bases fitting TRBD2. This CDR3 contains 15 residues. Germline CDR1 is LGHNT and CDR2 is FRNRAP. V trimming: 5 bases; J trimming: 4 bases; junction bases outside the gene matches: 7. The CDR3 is CASGTGLAISDTQYF. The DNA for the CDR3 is TGTGCTAGTGGTACCGGACTAGCGATTTCAGATACGCAGTATTTT.

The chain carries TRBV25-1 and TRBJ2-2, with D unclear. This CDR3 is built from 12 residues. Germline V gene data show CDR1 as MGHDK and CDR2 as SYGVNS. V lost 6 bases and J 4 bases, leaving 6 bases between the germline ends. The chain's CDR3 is CASRSSTGELFF. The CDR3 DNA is TGTGCCAGCAGGTCGAGCACCGGGGAGCTGTTTTTT.

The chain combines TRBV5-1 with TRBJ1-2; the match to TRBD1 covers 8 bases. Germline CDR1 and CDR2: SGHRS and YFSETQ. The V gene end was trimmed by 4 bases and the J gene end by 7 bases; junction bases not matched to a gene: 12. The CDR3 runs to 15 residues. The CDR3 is CASSGEDRVTGGYTF. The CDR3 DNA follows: TGCGCCAGCAGCGGGGAGGACAGGGTGACGGGTGGCTACACCTTC.

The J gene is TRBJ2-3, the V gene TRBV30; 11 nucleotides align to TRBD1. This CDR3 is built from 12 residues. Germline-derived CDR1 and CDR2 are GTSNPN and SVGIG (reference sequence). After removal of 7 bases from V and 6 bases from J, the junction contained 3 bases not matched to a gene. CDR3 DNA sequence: TGTGCCTCGGACAGGGGGCTCGATACGCAGTATTTT. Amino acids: CASDRGLDTQYF.

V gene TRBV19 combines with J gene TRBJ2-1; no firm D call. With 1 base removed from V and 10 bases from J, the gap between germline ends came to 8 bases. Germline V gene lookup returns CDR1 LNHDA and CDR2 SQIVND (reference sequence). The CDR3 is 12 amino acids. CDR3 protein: CASSIGAPEQFF. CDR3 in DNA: TGTGCCAGTAGTATAGGAGCCCCCGAGCAGTTCTTC.

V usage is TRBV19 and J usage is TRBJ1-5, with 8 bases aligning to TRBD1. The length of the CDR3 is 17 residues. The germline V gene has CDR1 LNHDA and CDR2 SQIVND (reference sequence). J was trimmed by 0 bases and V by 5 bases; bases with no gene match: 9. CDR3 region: CASSHGQGQYSNQPQHF. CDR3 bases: TGTGCCAGTAGTCACGGACAGGGCCAATATAGCAATCAGCCCCAGCATTTT.

This CDR3 reads CASSLLGAGGRELFF. CDR3 coding DNA: TGTGCCAGCAGCTTACTAGGGGCAGGGGGGAGGGAGCTGTTTTTT. V is TRBV7-2 and J is TRBJ2-2; D is possibly TRBD1 (7 bases). V gave up 2 bases and J gave up 9 bases, with 16 bases separating them. The CDR3 is 15 residues long. Germline V CDR1 and CDR2: SGHTA, FQGNSA.

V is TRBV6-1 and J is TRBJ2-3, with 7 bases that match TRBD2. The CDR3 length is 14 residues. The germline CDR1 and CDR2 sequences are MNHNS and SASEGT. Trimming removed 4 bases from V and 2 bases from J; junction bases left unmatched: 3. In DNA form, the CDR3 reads TGTGCCAGCAGTGGAGGGAGGGACACAGATACGCAGTATTTT. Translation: CASSGGRDTDTQYF.